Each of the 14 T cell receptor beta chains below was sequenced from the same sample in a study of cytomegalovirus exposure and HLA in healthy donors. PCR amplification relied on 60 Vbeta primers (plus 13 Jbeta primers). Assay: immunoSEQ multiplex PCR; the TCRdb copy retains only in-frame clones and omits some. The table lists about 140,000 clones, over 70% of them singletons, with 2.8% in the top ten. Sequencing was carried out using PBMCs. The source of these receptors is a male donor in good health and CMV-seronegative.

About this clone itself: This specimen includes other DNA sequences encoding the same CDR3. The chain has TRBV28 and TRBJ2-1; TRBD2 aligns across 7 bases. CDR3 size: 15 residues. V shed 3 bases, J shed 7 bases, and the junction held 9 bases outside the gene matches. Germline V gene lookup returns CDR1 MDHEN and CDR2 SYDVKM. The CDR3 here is CASSFWGAGSNEQFF. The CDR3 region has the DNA TGTGCCAGCAGTTTTTGGGGAGCGGGAAGTAATGAGCAGTTCTTC.

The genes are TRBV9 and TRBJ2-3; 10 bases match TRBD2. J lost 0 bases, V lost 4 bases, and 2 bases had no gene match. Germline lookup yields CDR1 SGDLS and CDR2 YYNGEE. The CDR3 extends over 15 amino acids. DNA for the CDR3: TGTGCCAGCAGCCCAGCGGGAGGGAGCACAGATACGCAGTATTTT. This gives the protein CASSPAGGSTDTQYF.

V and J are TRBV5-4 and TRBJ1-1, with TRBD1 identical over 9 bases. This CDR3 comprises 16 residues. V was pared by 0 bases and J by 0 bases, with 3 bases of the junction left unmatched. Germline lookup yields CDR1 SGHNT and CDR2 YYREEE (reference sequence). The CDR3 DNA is TGTGCCAGCAGCTTGGAAACAGGGGGCATGAACACTGAAGCTTTCTTT. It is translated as CASSLETGGMNTEAFF.

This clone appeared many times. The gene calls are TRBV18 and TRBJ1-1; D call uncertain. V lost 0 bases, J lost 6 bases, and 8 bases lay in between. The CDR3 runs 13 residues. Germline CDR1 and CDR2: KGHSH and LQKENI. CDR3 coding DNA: TGTGCCAGCTCACCACCGGCCCAATCTGAAGCTTTCTTT. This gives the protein CASSPPAQSEAFF.

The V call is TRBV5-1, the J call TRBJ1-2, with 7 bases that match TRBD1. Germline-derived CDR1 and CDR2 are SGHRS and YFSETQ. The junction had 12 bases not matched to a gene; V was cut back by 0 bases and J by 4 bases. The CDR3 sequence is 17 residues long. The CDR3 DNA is TGCGCCAGCAGCTTGGCCATTAACAGGGGTGGGCCCTATGGCTACACCTTC. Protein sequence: CASSLAINRGGPYGYTF.

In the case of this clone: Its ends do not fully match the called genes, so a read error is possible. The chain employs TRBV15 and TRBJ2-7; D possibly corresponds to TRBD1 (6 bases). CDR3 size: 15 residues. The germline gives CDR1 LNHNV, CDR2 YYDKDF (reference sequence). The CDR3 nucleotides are TGTGCCACCAGCAGACGTACACAGGGTATCTACAAGCAGTACTTC. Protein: CATSRRTQGIYKQYF.

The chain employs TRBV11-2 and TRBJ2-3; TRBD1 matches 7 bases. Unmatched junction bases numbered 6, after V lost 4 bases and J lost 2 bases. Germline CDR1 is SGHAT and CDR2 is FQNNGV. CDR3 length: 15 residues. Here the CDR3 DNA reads TGTGCCAGCAGCTCCCCAGGGGGTAACACAGATACGCAGTATTTT. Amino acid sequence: CASSSPGGNTDTQYF.

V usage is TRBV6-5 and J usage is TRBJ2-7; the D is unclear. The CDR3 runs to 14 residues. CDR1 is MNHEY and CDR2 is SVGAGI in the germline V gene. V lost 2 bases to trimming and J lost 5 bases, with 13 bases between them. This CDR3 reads CASSYGAPRDEQYF. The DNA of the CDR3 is TGTGCCAGCAGTTACGGTGCCCCCCGCGACGAGCAGTACTTC.

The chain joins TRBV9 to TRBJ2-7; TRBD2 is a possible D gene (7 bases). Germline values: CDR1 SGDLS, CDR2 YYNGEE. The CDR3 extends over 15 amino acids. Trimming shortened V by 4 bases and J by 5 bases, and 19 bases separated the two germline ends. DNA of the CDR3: TGTGCCAGCAGCCCCCTGGGGGGGGCCTCAAACGAGCAGTACTTC. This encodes CASSPLGGASNEQYF.

The CDR3 DNA follows: TGTGCCAGCAGATCAGGGTTTACTGAAGCTTTCTTT. Its translation: CASRSGFTEAFF. The chain joins TRBV5-4 to TRBJ1-1, with D perhaps TRBD1 (5 bases). V lost 5 bases and J 5 bases, leaving 10 bases between the germline ends. The CDR3 contains 12 residues. Germline V gene lookup returns CDR1 SGHNT and CDR2 YYREEE (reference sequence).

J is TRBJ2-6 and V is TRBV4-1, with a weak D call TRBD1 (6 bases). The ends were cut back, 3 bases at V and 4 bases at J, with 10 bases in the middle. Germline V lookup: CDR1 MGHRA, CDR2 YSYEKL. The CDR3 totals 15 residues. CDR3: CASSQMGAGANVLTF. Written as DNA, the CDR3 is TGCGCCAGCAGCCAGATGGGGGCCGGGGCCAACGTCCTGACTTTC.

The CDR3, as DNA: TGTGCCAGCAGTTTTCGTAGCGGGAGGGCCGGGGGCAATGAGCAGTTCTTC. Translated: CASSFRSGRAGGNEQFF. The chain employs TRBV13 and TRBJ2-1; 11 bases match TRBD2. V was clipped by 6 bases and J by 6 bases; unmatched bases: 13. This CDR3 is built from 17 residues. CDR1 and CDR2 (germline): PRHDT, FYEKMQ (reference sequence).

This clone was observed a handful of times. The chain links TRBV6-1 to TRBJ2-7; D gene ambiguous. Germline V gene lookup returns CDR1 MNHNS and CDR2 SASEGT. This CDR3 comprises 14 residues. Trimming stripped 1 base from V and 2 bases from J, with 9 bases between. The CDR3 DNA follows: TGTGCCAGCAGTGAAGGCGTCTCTACCTACGAGCAGTACTTC. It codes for CASSEGVSTYEQYF.

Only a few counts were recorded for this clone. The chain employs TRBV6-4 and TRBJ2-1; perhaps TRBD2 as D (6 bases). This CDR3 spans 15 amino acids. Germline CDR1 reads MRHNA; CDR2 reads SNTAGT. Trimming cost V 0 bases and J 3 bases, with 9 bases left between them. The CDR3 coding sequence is TGTGCCAGCAGTGACTCTGGGACTGACTACAATGAGCAGTTCTTC. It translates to CASSDSGTDYNEQFF.